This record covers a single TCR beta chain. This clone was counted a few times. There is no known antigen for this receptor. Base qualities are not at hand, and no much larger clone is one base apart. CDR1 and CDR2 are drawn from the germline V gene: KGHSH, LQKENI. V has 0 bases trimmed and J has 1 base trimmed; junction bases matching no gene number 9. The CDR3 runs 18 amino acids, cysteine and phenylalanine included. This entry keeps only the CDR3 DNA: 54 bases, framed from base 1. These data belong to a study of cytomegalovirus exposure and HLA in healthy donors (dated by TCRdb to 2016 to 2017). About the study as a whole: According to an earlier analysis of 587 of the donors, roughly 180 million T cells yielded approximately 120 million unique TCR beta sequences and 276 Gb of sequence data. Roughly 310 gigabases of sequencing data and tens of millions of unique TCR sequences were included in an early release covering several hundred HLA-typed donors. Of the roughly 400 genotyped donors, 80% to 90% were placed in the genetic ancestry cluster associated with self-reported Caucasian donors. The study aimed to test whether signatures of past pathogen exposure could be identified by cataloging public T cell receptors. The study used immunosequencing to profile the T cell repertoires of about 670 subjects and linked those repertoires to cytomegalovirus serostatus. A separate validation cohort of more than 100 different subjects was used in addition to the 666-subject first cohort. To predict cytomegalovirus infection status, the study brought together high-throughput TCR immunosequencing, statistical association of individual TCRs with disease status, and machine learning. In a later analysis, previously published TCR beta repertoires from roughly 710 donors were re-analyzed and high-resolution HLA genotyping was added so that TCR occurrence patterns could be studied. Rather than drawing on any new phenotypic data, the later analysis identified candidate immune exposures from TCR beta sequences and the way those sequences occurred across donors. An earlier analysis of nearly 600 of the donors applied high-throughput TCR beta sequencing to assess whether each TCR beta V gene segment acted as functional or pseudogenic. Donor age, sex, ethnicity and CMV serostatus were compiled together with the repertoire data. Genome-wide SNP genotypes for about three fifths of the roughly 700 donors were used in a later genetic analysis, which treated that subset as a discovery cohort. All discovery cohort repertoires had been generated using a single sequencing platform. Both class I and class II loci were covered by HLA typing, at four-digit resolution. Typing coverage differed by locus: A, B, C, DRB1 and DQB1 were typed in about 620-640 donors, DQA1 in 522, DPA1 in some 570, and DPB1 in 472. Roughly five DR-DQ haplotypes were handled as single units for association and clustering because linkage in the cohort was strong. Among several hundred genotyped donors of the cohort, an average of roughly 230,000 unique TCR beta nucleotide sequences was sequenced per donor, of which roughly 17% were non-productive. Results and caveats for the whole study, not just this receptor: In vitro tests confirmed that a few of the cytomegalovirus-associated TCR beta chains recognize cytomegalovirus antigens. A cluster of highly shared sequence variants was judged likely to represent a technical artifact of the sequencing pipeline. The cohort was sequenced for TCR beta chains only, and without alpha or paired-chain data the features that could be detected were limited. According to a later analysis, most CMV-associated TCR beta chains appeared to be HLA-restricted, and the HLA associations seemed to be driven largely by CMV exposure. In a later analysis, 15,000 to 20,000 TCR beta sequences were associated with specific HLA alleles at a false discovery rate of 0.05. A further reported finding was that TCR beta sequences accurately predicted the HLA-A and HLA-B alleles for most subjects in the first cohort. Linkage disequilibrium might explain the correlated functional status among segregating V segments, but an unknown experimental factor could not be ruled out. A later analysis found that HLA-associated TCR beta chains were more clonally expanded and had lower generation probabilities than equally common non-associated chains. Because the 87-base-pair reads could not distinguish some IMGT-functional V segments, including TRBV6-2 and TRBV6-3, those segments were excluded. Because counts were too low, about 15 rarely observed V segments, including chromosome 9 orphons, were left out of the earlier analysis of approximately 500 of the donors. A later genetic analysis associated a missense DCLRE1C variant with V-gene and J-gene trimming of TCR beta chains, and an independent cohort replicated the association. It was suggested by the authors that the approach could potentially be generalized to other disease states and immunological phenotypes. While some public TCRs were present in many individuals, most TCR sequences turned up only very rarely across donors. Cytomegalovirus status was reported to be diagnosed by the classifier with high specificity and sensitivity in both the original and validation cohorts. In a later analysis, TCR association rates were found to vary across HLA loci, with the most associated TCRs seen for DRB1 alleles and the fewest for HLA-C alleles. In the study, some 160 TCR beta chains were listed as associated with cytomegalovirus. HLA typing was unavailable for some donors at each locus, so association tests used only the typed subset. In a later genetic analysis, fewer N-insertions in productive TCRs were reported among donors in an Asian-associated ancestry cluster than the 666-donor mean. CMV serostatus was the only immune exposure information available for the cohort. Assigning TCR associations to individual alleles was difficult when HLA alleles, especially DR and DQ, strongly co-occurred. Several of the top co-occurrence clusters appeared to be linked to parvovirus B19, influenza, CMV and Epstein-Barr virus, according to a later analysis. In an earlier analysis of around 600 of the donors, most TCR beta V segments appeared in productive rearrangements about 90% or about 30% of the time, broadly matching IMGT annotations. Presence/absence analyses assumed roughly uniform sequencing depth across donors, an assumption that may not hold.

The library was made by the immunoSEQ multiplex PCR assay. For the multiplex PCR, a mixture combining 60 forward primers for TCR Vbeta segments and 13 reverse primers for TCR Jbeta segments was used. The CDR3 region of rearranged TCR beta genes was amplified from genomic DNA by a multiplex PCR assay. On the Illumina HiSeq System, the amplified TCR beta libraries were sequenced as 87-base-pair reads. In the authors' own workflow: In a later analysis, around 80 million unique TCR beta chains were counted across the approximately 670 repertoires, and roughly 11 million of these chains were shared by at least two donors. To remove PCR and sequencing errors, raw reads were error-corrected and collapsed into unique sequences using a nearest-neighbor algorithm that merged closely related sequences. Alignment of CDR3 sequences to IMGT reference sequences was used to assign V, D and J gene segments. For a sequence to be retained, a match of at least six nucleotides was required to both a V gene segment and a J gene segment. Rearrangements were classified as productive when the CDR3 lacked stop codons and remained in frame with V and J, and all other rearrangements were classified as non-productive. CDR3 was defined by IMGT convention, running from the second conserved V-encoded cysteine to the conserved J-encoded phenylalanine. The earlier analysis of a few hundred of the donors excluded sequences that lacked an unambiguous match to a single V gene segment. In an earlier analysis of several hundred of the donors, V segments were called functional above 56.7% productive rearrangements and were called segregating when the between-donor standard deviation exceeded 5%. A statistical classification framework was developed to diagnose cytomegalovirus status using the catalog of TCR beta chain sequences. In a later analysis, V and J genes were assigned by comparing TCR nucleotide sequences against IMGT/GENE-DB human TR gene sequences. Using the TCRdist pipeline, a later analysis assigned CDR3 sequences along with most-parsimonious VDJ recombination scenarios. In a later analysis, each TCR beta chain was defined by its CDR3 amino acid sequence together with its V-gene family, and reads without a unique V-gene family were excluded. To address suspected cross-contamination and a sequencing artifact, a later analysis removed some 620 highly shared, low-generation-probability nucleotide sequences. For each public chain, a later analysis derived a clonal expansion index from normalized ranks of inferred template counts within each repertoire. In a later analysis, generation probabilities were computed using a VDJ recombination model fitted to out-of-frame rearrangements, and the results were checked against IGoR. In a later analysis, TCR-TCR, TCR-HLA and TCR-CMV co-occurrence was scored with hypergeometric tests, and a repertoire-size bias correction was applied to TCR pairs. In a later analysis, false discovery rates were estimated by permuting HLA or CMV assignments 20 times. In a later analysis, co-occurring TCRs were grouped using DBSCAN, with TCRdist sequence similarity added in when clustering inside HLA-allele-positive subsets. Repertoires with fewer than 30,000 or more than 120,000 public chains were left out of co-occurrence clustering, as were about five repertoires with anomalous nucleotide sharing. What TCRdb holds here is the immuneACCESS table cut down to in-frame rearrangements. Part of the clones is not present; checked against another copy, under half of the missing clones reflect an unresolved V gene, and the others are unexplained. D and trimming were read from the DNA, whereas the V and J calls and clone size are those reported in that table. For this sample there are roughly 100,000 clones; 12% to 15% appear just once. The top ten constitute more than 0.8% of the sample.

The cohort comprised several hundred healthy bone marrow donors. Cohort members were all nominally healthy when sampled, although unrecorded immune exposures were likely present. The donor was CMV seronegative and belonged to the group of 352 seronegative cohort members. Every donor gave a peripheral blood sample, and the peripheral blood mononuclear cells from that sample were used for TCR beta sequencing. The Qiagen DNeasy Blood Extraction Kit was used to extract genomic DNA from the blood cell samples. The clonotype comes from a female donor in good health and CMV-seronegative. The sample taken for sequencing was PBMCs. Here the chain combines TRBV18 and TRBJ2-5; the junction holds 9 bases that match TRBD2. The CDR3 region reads CASSPPRLAEVGQETQYF. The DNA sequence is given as TGTGCCAGCTCACCACCGAGACTAGCGGAAGTTGGCCAAGAGACCCAGTACTTC.